The 17 T cell receptor beta chains below come from one sample, sequenced in a study of shared clonotypes between healthy human individuals. Sequenced by immunoSEQ multiplex PCR; TCRdb stores in-frame clones only, minus some. This sample has about 470,000 clones, with about 85% found just once. Sequencing was done on a sample of PBMCs. The receptors come from a middle-aged woman in good health. Some clones in this sample may be carry-over from other donors' samples.

This clone was detected a few times. The chain has TRBV28 and TRBJ2-7, with D unresolved. Per the germline V gene, CDR1 is MDHEN and CDR2 is SYDVKM. Trimming took off 3 bases at V and 3 bases at J, with 15 bases between the two ends. This CDR3 contains 15 residues. The DNA for the CDR3 is TGTGCCAGCAGTTTGGTTTTAGCAGGTGTCTACGAGCAGTACTTC. Amino acids: CASSLVLAGVYEQYF.

The chain links TRBV2 to TRBJ2-5; the D is unclear. CDR3 length equals 14 residues. Trimming pared 4 bases from V and 1 base from J, leaving 10 bases between. CDR1 is SNHLY and CDR2 is FYNNEI in the germline V gene. CDR3 sequence reads: CASSGLLAQETQYF. Here the CDR3 DNA reads TGTGCCAGCAGTGGCTTACTTGCCCAAGAGACCCAGTACTTC.

The gene calls are TRBV27 and TRBJ2-5, with 9 bases aligning to TRBD2. Germline values: CDR1 MNHEY, CDR2 SMNVEV (reference sequence). The J segment lost 1 base and the V segment lost 6 bases, leaving 6 bases of the junction unmatched. This CDR3 has 15 residues. The CDR3 nucleotides are TGTGCCAGCAGGGGACTAGCAATAGGCCAAGAGACCCAGTACTTC. Translated: CASRGLAIGQETQYF.

The rearrangement links TRBV4-3 to TRBJ1-2; D call uncertain. The CDR3 consists of 14 residues. CDR1 and CDR2 from the germline V gene are LGHNA and YSLEER. Trimming took 0 bases from V and 10 from J, leaving 15 bases between them. CDR3 sequence reads: CASSQDNKVTDYTF. The CDR3 DNA reads as TGCGCCAGCAGCCAAGACAATAAGGTCACCGACTACACCTTC.

Here the CDR3 reads CASMGARPFTDTQYF. CDR3 nucleotide sequence: TGTGCCAGCATGGGAGCGCGACCCTTCACAGATACGCAGTATTTT. This sequence joins TRBV28 and TRBJ2-3; TRBD2 is a possible D gene (5 bases). CDR3 length: 15 amino acids. Trimming took off 7 bases at V and 2 bases at J, with 16 bases between the two ends. The V gene's germline CDR1 is MDHEN and CDR2 SYDVKM.

The gene calls are TRBV7-9 and TRBJ2-1; D is undetermined. The germline gives CDR1 SEHNR, CDR2 FQNEAQ (reference sequence). The CDR3 runs to 11 residues. Trimming removed 4 bases from V and 9 bases from J, with 7 bases in between. The CDR3 nucleotides read TGTGCCAGCAGCTCCTGGACTGAGCAGTTCTTC. This translates into CASSSWTEQFF.

The chain has TRBV13 and TRBJ2-3; D possibly corresponds to TRBD2 (6 bases). The CDR3 sequence is 14 residues long. The ends were cut back, 2 bases at V and 5 bases at J, with 11 bases in the middle. Looked up from germline, CDR1 is PRHDT and CDR2 is FYEKMQ (reference sequence). CDR3: CASSLRAGRDTQYF. CDR3 DNA sequence: TGTGCCAGCAGCTTACGGGCGGGGAGAGATACGCAGTATTTT.

The gene calls are TRBV2 and TRBJ2-2; TRBD2 might be the D (6 bases). There are 13 residues in the CDR3. Germline V CDR1 and CDR2: SNHLY, FYNNEI. V lost 7 bases to trimming and J lost 3 bases, with 9 bases between them. The CDR3 spells CASTGEDTGELFF. DNA of the CDR3: TGTGCCAGCACGGGGGAGGACACCGGGGAGCTGTTTTTT.

The V and J genes are TRBV29-1 and TRBJ1-2; D uncertain. The CDR3 totals 13 residues. The germline gives CDR1 SQVTM, CDR2 ANQGSEA. The V gene lost 6 bases and the J gene lost 6 bases, with 17 bases spanning the gap. Here the CDR3 DNA reads TGCAGCGTAGGCCGACCTGGGGTAAATGGCTACACCTTC. It translates to CSVGRPGVNGYTF. Full variable domain (remainder filled in from reference TRBV29-1 and TRBJ1-2): SAVISQKPSRDICQRGTSLTIQCQVDSQVTMMFWYRQQPGQSLTLIATANQGSEATYESGFVIDKFPISRPNLTFSTLTVSNMSPEDSSIYLCSVGRPGVNGYTFGSGTRLTVV.

The gene calls are TRBV5-1 and TRBJ2-3; TRBD2 matches at 8 bases. Losses at the gene ends were 0 bases for V and 2 bases for J; bases not matched to a gene: 5. The CDR3 extends over 16 amino acids. Germline V gives CDR1 SGHRS, CDR2 YFSETQ. The DNA for the CDR3 is TGCGCCAGCAGCTTGGGGACTAGCTCATACACAGATACGCAGTATTTT. It translates to CASSLGTSSYTDTQYF.

This chain connects TRBV7-8 to TRBJ1-2; possible D gene TRBD1, 6 bases. CDR3 size: 14 residues. CDR1 is SGHVS, CDR2 FQNEAQ, per germline. V lost 5 bases and J lost 3, with 13 bases in between. In DNA form, the CDR3 reads TGTGCCAGCAGCGAGCAGGGGTCCTACTATGGCTACACCTTC. Protein product: CASSEQGSYYGYTF.

This chain links TRBV5-1 with TRBJ2-3; 8 bases are a match to TRBD2. Trimming took 0 bases from V and 7 from J; bases not matched to a gene: 7. Germline V CDR1 and CDR2: SGHRS, YFSETQ. This CDR3 comprises 15 residues. In DNA, the CDR3 is TGCGCCAGCAGCTTGGAGTCTAGCGGGTTTTATACGCAGTATTTT. As protein: CASSLESSGFYTQYF.

The chain employs TRBV11-2 and TRBJ1-4; D gene uncertain. This CDR3 comprises 13 residues. Germline V gene data show CDR1 as SGHAT and CDR2 as FQNNGV. The ends were cut back, 0 bases at V and 8 bases at J, with 7 bases in the middle. The CDR3 region is CASSLEAIEKLFF. DNA for the CDR3: TGTGCCAGCAGCTTAGAGGCGATAGAAAAACTGTTTTTT.

This clone was observed a few times. The V and J genes are TRBV11-1 and TRBJ2-7; D gene ambiguous. V was cut by 3 bases and J by 2 bases, with 11 bases left in between. The CDR3 contains 14 residues. CDR1 and CDR2 (germline): SGHAT, FQDESV (reference sequence). In nucleotides, the CDR3 is TGTGCCAGCAGCTTCGGGCGGTTGACCTACGAGCAGTACTTC. This codes for CASSFGRLTYEQYF.

The chain has TRBV15 and TRBJ2-7; 8 nucleotides align to TRBD1. J gave up 4 bases and V 3 bases, and 23 bases lay outside the gene matches. This CDR3 has 20 residues. Germline V gene lookup returns CDR1 LNHNV and CDR2 YYDKDF (reference sequence). CDR3 protein: CATSRDRDWGVGPHRYEQYF. CDR3 nucleotide sequence: TGTGCCACCAGCAGGGACAGGGATTGGGGAGTGGGACCACATCGGTACGAGCAGTACTTC.

The V gene is TRBV5-1, the J gene TRBJ2-5; D call uncertain. Germline V gene sequence: CDR1 SGHRS, CDR2 YFSETQ. Trimming took off 0 bases at V and 7 bases at J, with 10 bases between the two ends. The CDR3 sequence is 13 residues long. CDR3 region: CASSLDPEGTQYF. In nucleotides, the CDR3 is TGCGCCAGCAGCTTGGATCCCGAAGGGACCCAGTACTTC.

The rearrangement links TRBV7-9 to TRBJ1-2; a possible D gene is TRBD1 (5 bases). The V end lost 5 bases, the J end lost 8 bases, and 15 bases lay between the germline ends. Germline V gene sequence: CDR1 SEHNR, CDR2 FQNEAQ (reference sequence). The CDR3 is made up of 13 amino acids. The CDR3 spells CASSLPTAAGYTF. The CDR3 DNA reads TGTGCCAGCAGCCTGCCGACAGCGGCGGGCTACACCTTC.